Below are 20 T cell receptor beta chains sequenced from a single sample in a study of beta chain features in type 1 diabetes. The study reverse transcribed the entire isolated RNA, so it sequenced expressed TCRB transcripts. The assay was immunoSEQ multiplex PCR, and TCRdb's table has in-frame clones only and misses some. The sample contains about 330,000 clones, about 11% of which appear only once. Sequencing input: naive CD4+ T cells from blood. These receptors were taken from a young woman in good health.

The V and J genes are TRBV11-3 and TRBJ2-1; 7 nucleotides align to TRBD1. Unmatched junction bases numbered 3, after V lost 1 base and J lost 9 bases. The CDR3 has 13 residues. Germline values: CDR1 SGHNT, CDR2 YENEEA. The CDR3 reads CASSLGDRAEQFF. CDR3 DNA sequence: TGTGCCAGCAGCTTAGGCGACAGGGCTGAGCAGTTCTTC.

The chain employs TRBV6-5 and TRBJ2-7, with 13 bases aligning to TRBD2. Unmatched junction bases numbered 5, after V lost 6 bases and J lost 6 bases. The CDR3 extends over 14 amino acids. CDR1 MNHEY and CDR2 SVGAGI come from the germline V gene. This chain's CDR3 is CASRPGLAGSEQYF. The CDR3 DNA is TGTGCCAGCAGGCCGGGACTAGCGGGATCCGAGCAGTACTTC.

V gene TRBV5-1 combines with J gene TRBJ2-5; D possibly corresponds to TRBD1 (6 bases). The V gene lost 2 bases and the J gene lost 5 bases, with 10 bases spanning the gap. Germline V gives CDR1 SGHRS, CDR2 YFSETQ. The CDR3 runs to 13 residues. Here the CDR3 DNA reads TGCGCCAGCAGCTTAGGGACAAGTGAGACCCAGTACTTC. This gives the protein CASSLGTSETQYF.

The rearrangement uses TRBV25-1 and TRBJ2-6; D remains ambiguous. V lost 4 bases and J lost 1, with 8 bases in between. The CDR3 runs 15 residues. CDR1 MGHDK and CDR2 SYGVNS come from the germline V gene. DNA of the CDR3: TGTGCCAGCAGTGTTTCCCCGTCTGGGGCCAACGTCCTGACTTTC. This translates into CASSVSPSGANVLTF.

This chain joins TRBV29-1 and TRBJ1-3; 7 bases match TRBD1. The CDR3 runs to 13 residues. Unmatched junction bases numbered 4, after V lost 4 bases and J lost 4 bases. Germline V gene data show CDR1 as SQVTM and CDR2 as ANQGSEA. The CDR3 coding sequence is TGCAGCGTTGCACAGGGGAAGGGAAACACCATATATTTT. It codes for CSVAQGKGNTIYF.

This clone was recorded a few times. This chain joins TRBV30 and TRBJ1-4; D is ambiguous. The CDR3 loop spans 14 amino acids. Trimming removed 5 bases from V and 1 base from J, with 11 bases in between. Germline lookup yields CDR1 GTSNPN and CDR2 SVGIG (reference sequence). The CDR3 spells CAWCPGLTNEKLFF. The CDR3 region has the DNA TGTGCCTGGTGCCCGGGTTTAACTAATGAAAAACTGTTTTTT.

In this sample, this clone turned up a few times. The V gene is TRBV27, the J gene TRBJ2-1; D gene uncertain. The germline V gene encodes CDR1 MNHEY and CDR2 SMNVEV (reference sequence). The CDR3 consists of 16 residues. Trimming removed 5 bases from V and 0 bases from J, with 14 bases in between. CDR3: CASSASRRGSYNEQFF. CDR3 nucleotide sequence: TGTGCCAGCAGTGCCTCTAGAAGAGGCTCCTACAATGAGCAGTTCTTC.

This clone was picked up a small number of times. Here the CDR3 DNA reads TGTGCCAGCTCATGGGGGCCCTCTGGAAACACCATATATTTT. Its protein is CASSWGPSGNTIYF. This chain connects TRBV18 to TRBJ1-3, with D tentatively TRBD1 (6 bases). V gave up 5 bases and J gave up 0 bases, with 8 bases separating them. The CDR3 is 14 amino acids. Germline V gene lookup returns CDR1 KGHSH and CDR2 LQKENI.

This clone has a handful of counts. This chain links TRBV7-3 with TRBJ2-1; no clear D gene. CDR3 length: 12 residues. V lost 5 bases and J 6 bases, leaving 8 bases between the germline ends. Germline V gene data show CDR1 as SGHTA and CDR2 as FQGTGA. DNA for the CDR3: TGTGCCAGCAGCCGAAGTAGCAATGAGCAGTTCTTC. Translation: CASSRSSNEQFF.

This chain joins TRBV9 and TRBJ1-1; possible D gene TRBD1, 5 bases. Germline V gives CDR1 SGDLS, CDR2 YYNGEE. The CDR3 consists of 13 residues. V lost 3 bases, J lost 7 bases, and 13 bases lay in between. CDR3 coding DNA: TGTGCCAGCAGCGAGGGGCCGACCGGTGAAGCTTTCTTT. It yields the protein CASSEGPTGEAFF.

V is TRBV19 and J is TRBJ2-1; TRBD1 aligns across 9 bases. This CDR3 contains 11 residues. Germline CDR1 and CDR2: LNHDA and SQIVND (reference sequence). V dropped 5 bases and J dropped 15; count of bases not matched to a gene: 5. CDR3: CASSLGQGLFF. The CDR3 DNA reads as TGTGCCAGTAGTCTGGGACAGGGCCTGTTCTTC.

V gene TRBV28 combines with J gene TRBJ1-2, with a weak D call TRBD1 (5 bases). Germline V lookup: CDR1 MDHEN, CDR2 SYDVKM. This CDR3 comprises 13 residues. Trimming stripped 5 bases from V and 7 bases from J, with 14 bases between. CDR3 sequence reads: CASSTGTPSGYTF. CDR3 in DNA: TGTGCCAGCAGTACCGGGACTCCGAGTGGCTACACCTTC.

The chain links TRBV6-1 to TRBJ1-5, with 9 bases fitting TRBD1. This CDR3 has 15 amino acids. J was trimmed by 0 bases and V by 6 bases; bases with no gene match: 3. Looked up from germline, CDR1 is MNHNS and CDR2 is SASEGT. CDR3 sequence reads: CASSRDRDSNQPQHF. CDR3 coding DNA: TGTGCCAGCAGCCGGGACAGGGATAGCAATCAGCCCCAGCATTTT.

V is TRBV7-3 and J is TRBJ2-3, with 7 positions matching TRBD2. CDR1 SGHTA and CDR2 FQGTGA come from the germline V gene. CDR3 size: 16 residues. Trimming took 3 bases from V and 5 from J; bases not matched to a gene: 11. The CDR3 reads CASSLLPGLREDTQYF. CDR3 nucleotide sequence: TGTGCCAGCAGCTTGTTGCCGGGACTAAGAGAAGATACGCAGTATTTT.

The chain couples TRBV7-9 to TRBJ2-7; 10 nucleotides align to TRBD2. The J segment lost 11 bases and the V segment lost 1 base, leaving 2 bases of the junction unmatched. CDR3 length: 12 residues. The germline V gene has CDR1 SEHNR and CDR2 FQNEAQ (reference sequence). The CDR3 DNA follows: TGTGCCAGCAGCTTAGACGGACTAGCGGAGTACTTC. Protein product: CASSLDGLAEYF.

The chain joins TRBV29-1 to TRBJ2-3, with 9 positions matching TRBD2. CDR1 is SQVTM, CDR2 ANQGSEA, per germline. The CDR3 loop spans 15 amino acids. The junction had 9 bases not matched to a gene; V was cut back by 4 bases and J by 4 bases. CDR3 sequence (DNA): TGCAGCGTTGGCATAGCGGGAGTCGGCGCAGATACGCAGTATTTT. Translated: CSVGIAGVGADTQYF.

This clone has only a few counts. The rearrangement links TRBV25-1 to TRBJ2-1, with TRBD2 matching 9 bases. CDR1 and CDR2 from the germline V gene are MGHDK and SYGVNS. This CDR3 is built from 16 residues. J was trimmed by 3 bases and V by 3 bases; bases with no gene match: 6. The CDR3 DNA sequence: TGTGCCAGCAGTGAGGGTCTAGCGGGACTCTACAATGAGCAGTTCTTC. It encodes CASSEGLAGLYNEQFF. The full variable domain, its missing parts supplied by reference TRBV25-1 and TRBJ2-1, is EADIYQTPRYLVIGTGKKITLECSQTMGHDKMYWYQQDPGMELHLIHYSYGVNSTEKGDLSSESTVSRIRTEHFPLTLESARPSHTSQYLCASSEGLAGLYNEQFFGPGTRLTVL.

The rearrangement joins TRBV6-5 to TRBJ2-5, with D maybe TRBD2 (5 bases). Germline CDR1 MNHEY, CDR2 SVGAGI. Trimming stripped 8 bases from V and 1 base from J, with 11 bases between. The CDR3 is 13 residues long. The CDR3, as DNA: TGTGCCAGCCTTGAGAGCGGCCAAGAGACCCAGTACTTC. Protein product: CASLESGQETQYF.

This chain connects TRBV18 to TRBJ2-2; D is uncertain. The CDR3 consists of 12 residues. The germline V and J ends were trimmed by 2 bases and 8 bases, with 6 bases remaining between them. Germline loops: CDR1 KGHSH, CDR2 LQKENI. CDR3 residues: CASSPVTGELFF. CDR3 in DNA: TGTGCCAGCTCACCAGTTACAGGGGAGCTGTTTTTT. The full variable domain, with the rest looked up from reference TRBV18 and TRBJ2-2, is NAGVMQNPRHLVRRRGQEARLRCSPMKGHSHVYWYRQLPEEGLKFMVYLQKENIIDESGMPKERFSAEFPKEGPSILRIQQVVRGDSAAYFCASSPVTGELFFGEGSRLTVL.

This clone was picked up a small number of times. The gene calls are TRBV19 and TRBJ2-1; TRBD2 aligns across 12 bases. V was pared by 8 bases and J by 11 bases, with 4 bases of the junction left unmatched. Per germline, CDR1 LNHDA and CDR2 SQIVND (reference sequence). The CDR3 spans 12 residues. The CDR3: CASGLAGGKQFF. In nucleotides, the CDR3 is TGTGCCAGTGGTCTAGCGGGAGGGAAGCAGTTCTTC.